One sample yielded the 14 T cell receptor beta chains listed below, sequenced in a study of T cell clones after liver transplantation. Some clones are missing from TCRdb's copy, which holds only in-frame ones; the method was immunoSEQ multiplex PCR. This repertoire shows tens of thousands of clones, about 80% found once; its top ten account for approximately 0.8%. The sample was CD4+ T cells from blood, taken 12 months after liver transplant. The receptor source for this set is a human patient who received a liver transplant. The graft donor may have contributed some T cells.

CDR3 residues: CASSHPPGQGAGLRNQPQHF. CDR3 sequence (DNA): TGCGCCAGCAGCCACCCCCCGGGACAGGGGGCTGGATTAAGGAATCAGCCCCAGCATTTT. The V and J genes are TRBV4-1 and TRBJ1-5, with TRBD1 matching 12 bases. Germline-derived CDR1 and CDR2 are MGHRA and YSYEKL. With 3 bases clipped from V and 4 bases from J, the junction kept 16 bases outside the gene matches. The CDR3 length is 20 residues.

The chain couples TRBV28 to TRBJ1-2, with a weak D call TRBD1 (6 bases). V was shortened by 6 bases and J by 3 bases, with 11 bases between the two germline ends. The CDR3 contains 13 residues. In germline, CDR1 is MDHEN, CDR2 SYDVKM. The CDR3 DNA is TGTGCCAGCAGCGAGGGGGGGGACTATGGCTACACCTTC. This gives the protein CASSEGGDYGYTF.

The DNA for the CDR3 is TGCGCCAGCAGCTCGACGGGGAGCTCCTACGAGCAGTACTTC. Its translation: CASSSTGSSYEQYF. The chain recombines TRBV5-1 with TRBJ2-7, with D tentatively TRBD2 (5 bases). Germline assignment: CDR1 SGHRS and CDR2 YFSETQ. The CDR3 covers 14 residues. Trimming removed 3 bases at V and 0 bases at J, with 10 bases between.

The CDR3 DNA reads TGTGCCAGCAGCTTTCTAGCGGGGACCCCAGGGGAGACCCAGTACTTC. Protein product: CASSFLAGTPGETQYF. The J gene is TRBJ2-5, the V gene TRBV7-6; 9 nucleotides line up with TRBD2. CDR3 length: 16 residues. Germline lookup yields CDR1 SGHVS and CDR2 FNYEAQ. V was clipped by 3 bases and J by 5 bases; unmatched bases: 10.

The J gene is TRBJ1-2, the V gene TRBV27, with 7 positions matching TRBD1. This CDR3 comprises 13 residues. V trimming: 5 bases; J trimming: 4 bases; junction bases outside the gene matches: 4. Germline V CDR1 and CDR2: MNHEY, SMNVEV (reference sequence). The DNA of the CDR3 is TGTGCCAGCAGTCGGGGACAGTTCTATGGCTACACCTTC. This translates into CASSRGQFYGYTF.

This clone was observed once. V gene TRBV6-5 combines with J gene TRBJ1-1; D remains ambiguous. The CDR3 is 10 residues long. Germline V gene sequence: CDR1 MNHEY, CDR2 SVGAGI. V gave up 11 bases and J gave up 7 bases, with 11 bases separating them. This chain's CDR3 is CARQQSEAFF. CDR3 bases: TGTGCCCGACAACAGAGTGAAGCTTTCTTT.

The J gene is TRBJ2-5, the V gene TRBV18; 10 bases are shared with TRBD2. The CDR3 totals 15 residues. Germline lookup yields CDR1 KGHSH and CDR2 LQKENI. J gave up 2 bases and V 3 bases, and 3 bases lay outside the gene matches. In nucleotides, the CDR3 is TGTGCCAGCTCACCGGGACTAGCGAGACAAGAGACCCAGTACTTC. Translated: CASSPGLARQETQYF.

The V gene is TRBV6-1, the J gene TRBJ2-7; 11 nucleotides line up with TRBD1. V lost 6 bases to trimming and J lost 7 bases; unmatched junction nucleotides: 17. Germline lookup yields CDR1 MNHNS and CDR2 SASEGT. CDR3 length: 17 amino acids. CDR3 in amino acids: CASREKTMGTGGWEQYF. Written as DNA, the CDR3 is TGTGCCAGCAGGGAAAAAACTATGGGGACAGGGGGTTGGGAGCAGTACTTC.

The chain carries TRBV19 and TRBJ2-3; D might be TRBD1 (6 bases). The V and J ends lost 4 bases and 4 bases respectively, with 15 bases between them. The CDR3 has 15 residues. In germline, CDR1 is LNHDA, CDR2 SQIVND (reference sequence). CDR3 region: CASSTQGFIADTQYF. The CDR3, as DNA: TGTGCCAGTAGTACACAGGGTTTTATAGCAGATACGCAGTATTTT.

This clone came up once. The CDR3 region is CASSYRDSNQPQHF. The DNA for the CDR3 is TGTGCCAGCAGTTACCGGGACAGCAATCAGCCCCAGCATTTT. The rearrangement links TRBV2 to TRBJ1-5; perhaps TRBD1 as D (5 bases). The CDR3 consists of 14 residues. Looked up from germline, CDR1 is SNHLY and CDR2 is FYNNEI. Deletions cut 5 bases from V and 1 base from J, with 9 bases between.

The CDR3 sequence is CASSKDRVTGYTF. The CDR3, as DNA: TGTGCCAGCAGTAAAGACAGGGTAACAGGCTACACCTTC. The V gene is TRBV28, the J gene TRBJ1-2; 7 bases align to TRBD1. With 5 bases clipped from V and 8 bases from J, the junction kept 8 bases outside the gene matches. Germline lookup yields CDR1 MDHEN and CDR2 SYDVKM. This CDR3 has 13 amino acids.

V and J are TRBV7-2 and TRBJ2-7, with D maybe TRBD1 (6 bases). CDR3 length: 14 residues. V was clipped by 1 base and J by 9 bases, with 16 bases between them. Germline V gives CDR1 SGHTA, CDR2 FQGNSA. The CDR3 region is CASSLGTGYKRQYF. In DNA form, the CDR3 reads TGTGCCAGCAGCTTAGGTACAGGGTATAAGCGGCAGTACTTC.

This clone appeared once. The chain uses TRBV28 and TRBJ2-3, with 14 bases aligning to TRBD2. This CDR3 spans 20 amino acids. V shed 6 bases and J 1 base; nucleotides not matched to a gene: 15. Germline V gene sequence: CDR1 MDHEN, CDR2 SYDVKM. The CDR3 sequence is CASSPGLGTSGSPGTDTQYF. The CDR3 coding sequence is TGTGCCAGCAGCCCAGGACTCGGGACTAGCGGGAGCCCTGGCACAGATACGCAGTATTTT.

A single count supports this clone. The chain joins TRBV19 to TRBJ2-7, with 8 bases lining up with TRBD2. Germline V lookup: CDR1 LNHDA, CDR2 SQIVND (reference sequence). The CDR3 covers 14 residues. The trim removed 5 bases at V and 3 bases at J, leaving 6 bases unmatched. The CDR3 loop is CASSGGGGFYEQYF. The DNA for the CDR3 is TGTGCCAGTAGTGGAGGCGGGGGGTTCTACGAGCAGTACTTC.